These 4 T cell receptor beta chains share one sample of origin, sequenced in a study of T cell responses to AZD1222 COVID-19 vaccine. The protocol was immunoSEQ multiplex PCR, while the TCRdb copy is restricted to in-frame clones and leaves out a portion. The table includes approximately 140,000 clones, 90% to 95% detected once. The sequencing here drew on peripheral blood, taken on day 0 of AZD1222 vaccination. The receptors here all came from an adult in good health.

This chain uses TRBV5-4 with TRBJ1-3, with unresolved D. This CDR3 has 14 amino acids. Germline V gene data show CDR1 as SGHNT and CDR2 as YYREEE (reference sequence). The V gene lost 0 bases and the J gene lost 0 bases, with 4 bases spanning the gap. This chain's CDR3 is CASSLDPSGNTIYF. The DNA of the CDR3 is TGTGCCAGCAGCTTGGACCCCTCTGGAAACACCATATATTTT. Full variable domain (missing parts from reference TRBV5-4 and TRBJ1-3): ETGVTQSPTHLIKTRGQQVTLRCSSQSGHNTVSWYQQALGQGPQFIFQYYREEENGRGNFPPRFSGLQFPNYSSELNVNALELDDSALYLCASSLDPSGNTIYFGEGSWLTVV.

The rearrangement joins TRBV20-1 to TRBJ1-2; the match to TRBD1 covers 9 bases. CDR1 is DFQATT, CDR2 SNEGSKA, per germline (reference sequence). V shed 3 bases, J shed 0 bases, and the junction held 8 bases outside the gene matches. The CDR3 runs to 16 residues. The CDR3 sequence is CSASRQGDPSNYGYTF. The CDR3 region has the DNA TGCAGTGCTAGTCGACAGGGGGACCCCTCTAACTATGGCTACACCTTC.

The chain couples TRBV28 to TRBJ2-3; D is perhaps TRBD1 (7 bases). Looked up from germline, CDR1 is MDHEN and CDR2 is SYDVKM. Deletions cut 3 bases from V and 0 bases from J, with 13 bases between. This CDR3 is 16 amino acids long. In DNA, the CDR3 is TGTGCCAGCAGTTTGTCGACAGGGACTAGCACAGATACGCAGTATTTT. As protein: CASSLSTGTSTDTQYF.

The CDR3 sequence: CAISGTSSGSNEQFF. As DNA, the CDR3 is TGTGCCATCAGTGGGACGTCTAGCGGGAGCAATGAGCAGTTCTTC. The chain carries TRBV10-3 and TRBJ2-1; 10 bases are shared with TRBD2. This CDR3 contains 15 residues. J lost 6 bases, V lost 4 bases, and 6 bases had no gene match. Germline lookup yields CDR1 ENHRY and CDR2 SYGVKD.